The 5 T cell receptor beta chains below all came from one sample that was sequenced in a study of CD8 T cells in ankylosing spondylitis. Using its own MiXCR run on the 5' RACE reads, TCRdb lists one record per CDR3 protein. Among around 150,000 distinct CDR3 sequences listed, 40% to 50% were seen once. The sequencing sample was made of synovial fluid, either unsorted or a sorted T cell fraction (not recorded which). The source of these receptors is a male donor with ankylosing spondylitis.

The V and J genes are TRBV12-3 or TRBV12-4 and TRBJ2-2; the D gene is possibly TRBD2 (5 bases). The CDR3 covers 15 residues. V was clipped by 2 bases and J by 6 bases, with 13 bases between them. CDR3: CASSLIGGRPGELFF. CDR3 in DNA: TGTGCCAGCAGTTTAATAGGCGGGCGGCCCGGGGAGCTGTTTTTT.

The chain recombines TRBV4-1 with TRBJ2-1, with D possibly called TRBD1 or TRBD2 (6 bases each). This CDR3 spans 17 amino acids. Germline lookup yields CDR1 MGHRA and CDR2 YSYEKL. Trimming stripped 3 bases from V and 5 bases from J, with 20 bases between. CDR3 protein: CASSQETGLTLDNEQFF. CDR3 nucleotides: TGCGCCAGCAGCCAGGAGACAGGACTAACGCTGGACAATGAGCAGTTCTTC.

This sequence joins TRBV10-3 and TRBJ1-5; 7 nucleotides align to TRBD1. Germline lookup yields CDR1 ENHRY and CDR2 SYGVKD. The CDR3 is made up of 13 amino acids. With 9 bases clipped from V and 3 bases from J, the junction kept 5 bases outside the gene matches. CDR3 bases: TGTGCCATTTCAGACAGGGACAATCAGCCCCAGCATTTT. As protein: CAISDRDNQPQHF.

The chain is built from TRBV30 and TRBJ2-5; D is undetermined. The length of the CDR3 is 12 residues. Germline V gives CDR1 GTSNPN, CDR2 SVGIG (reference sequence). V was pared by 2 bases and J by 4 bases, with 8 bases between. The CDR3 bases are TGTGCCTGGAGTAAACTGGGAGAGACCCAGTACTTC. It specifies CAWSKLGETQYF. The full variable domain, with the rest looked up from reference TRBV30 and TRBJ2-5, is SQTIHQWPATLVQPVGSPLSLECTVEGTSNPNLYWYRQAAGRGLQLLFYSVGIGQISSEVPQNLSASRPQDRQFILSSKKLLLSDSGFYLCAWSKLGETQYFGPGTRLLVL.

The gene calls are TRBV7-9 and TRBJ2-5, with D perhaps given as TRBD1 or TRBD2 (5 bases each). CDR3 size: 15 residues. The germline V gene has CDR1 SEHNR and CDR2 FQNEAQ (reference sequence). Trimming took off 5 bases at V and 5 bases at J, with 18 bases between the two ends. The CDR3 region is CASSPGRGDVETQYF. CDR3 nucleotides: TGTGCCAGCAGCCCCGGACGAGGGGACGTGGAGACCCAGTACTTC.